This TCR beta chain derives from a study of long-term antiretroviral therapy in people with HIV. Researchers ran immunoSEQ v3.0 at survey level. The table came from immunoSEQ multiplex PCR; TCRdb's copy has only in-frame clones and leaves some out. The sample lists 30,000 to 40,000 clones; 79% were seen once. This receptor was taken from a man aged 18 to 30 with HIV. Sample: unsorted PBMCs, taken 1.9 years after starting antiretroviral therapy.

Here the CDR3 DNA reads TGTGCCAGCAGTTACTCTGGACAATCTCGGGGCTACACCTTC. It translates to CASSYSGQSRGYTF. The rearrangement links TRBV6-5 to TRBJ1-2, with D possibly being TRBD1 (5 bases). V was trimmed by 0 bases and J by 8 bases, leaving 13 bases between them. The CDR3 runs to 14 residues. Germline values: CDR1 MNHEY, CDR2 SVGAGI.